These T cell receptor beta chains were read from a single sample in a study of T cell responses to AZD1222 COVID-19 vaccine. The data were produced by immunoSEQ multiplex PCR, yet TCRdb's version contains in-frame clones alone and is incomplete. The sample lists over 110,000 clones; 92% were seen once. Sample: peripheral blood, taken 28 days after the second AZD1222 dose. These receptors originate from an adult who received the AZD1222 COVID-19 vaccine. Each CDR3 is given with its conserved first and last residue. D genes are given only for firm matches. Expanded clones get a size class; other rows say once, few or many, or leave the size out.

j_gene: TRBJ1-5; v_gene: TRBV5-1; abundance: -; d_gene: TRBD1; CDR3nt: TGCGCCAGCAGCTCGGGACAGGGCAATCAGCCCCAGCATTTT; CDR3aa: CASSSGQGNQPQHF
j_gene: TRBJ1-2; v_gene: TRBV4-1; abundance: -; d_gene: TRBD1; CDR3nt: TGCGCCAGCAGCCAAGATAGGGGTGGACAGGGGGTTATAGCTAACTATGGCTACACCTTC; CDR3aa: CASSQDRGGQGVIANYGYTF
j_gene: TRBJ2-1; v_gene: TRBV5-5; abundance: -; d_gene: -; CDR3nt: TGTGCCAGCAGCTTAGGACTGGTGTACTCCTACAATGAGCAGTTCTTC; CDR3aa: CASSLGLVYSYNEQFF
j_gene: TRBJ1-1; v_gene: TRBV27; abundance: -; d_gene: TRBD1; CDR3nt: TGTGCCAGCAGTTTCCCGGGACAGGAAGCTTTCTTT; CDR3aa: CASSFPGQEAFF
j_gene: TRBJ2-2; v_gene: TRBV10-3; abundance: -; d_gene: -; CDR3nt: TGTGCCATCAGTGAGTCGAAGGTATCCACCGGGGAGCTGTTTTTT; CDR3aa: CAISESKVSTGELFF
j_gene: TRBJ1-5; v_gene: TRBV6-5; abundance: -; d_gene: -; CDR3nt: TGTGCCAGCAGTATCGGGGGCAATCAGCCCCAGCATTTT; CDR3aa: CASSIGGNQPQHF
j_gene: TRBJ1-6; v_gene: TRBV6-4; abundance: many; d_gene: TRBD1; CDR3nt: TGTGCCAGCAGTGACTCGACAGGGGGCAATTCACCCCTCCACTTT; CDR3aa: CASSDSTGGNSPLHF
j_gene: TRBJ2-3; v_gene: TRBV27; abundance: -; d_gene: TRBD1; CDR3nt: TGTGCCAGCAGTCCGCGGACAGGGGAGAGTACGCAGTATTTT; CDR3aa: CASSPRTGESTQYF
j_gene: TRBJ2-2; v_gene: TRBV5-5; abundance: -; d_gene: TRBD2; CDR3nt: TGTGCCAGCAGCTTCACGGGGGGAGGCACCGGGGAGCTGTTTTTT; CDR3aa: CASSFTGGGTGELFF
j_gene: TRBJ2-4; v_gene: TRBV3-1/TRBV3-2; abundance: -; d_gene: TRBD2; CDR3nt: TGTGCCAGCAGCCTCGGACTAGCGGGGTCCAGAAACATTCAGTACTTC; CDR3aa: CASSLGLAGSRNIQYF
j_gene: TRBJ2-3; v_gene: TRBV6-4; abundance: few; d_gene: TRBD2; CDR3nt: TGTGCCAGCAGTGAGACTAGCGGGACAGATACGCAGTATTTT; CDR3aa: CASSETSGTDTQYF
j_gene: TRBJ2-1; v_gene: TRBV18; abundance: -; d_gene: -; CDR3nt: TGTGCCAGCTCACCACCGGCCAAGGGGAGGAATGAGCAGTTCTTC; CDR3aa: CASSPPAKGRNEQFF
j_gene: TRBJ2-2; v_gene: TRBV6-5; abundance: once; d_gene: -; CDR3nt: TGTGCCAGCAGTTTGAAGTTTCCCGGGGAGCTGTTTTTT; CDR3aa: CASSLKFPGELFF
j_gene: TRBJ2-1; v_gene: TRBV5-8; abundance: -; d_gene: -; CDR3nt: TGTGCCAGCGGGGGGGCAGTGGGCTACAATGAGCAGTTCTTC; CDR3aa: CASGGAVGYNEQFF
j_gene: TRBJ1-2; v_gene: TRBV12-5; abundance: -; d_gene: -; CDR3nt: TGTGCTAGTGCCTTAGGGGGGCAAAACTATGGCTACACCTTC; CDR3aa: CASALGGQNYGYTF
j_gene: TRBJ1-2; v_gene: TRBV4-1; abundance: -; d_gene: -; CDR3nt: TGCGCCAGCAGCCCCCTTCCGGACCCCCTCTATGGCTACACCTTC; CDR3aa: CASSPLPDPLYGYTF
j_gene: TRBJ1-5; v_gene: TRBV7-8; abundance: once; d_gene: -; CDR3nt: TGTGCCAGCAGCTTTTTAGGACAGTCCTATCAGCCCCAGCATTTT; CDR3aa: CASSFLGQSYQPQHF
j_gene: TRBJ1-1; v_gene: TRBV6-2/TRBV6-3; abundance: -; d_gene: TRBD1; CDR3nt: TGTGCCAGCAGTTATCATGGGACAGGGGGCACTGAAGCTTTCTTT; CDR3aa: CASSYHGTGGTEAFF
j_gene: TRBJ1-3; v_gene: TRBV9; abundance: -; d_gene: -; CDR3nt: TGTGCCAGCAGCGCGCCAAACTCTGGAAACACCATATATTTT; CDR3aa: CASSAPNSGNTIYF
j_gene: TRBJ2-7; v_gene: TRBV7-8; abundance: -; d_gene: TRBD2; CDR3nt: TGTGCCAGCAGCCGACTAGCGGGAGCCTCCTACGAGCAGTACTTC; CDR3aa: CASSRLAGASYEQYF
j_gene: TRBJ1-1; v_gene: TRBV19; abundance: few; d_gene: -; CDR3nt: TGTGCCAGTAGTATTGGGGGCAGGGAAACCACTGAAGCTTTCTTT; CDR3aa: CASSIGGRETTEAFF
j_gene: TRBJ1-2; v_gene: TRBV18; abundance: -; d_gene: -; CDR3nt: TGTGCCAGCTCACCACCTACAGGAGCACTCTATGGCTACACCTTC; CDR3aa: CASSPPTGALYGYTF
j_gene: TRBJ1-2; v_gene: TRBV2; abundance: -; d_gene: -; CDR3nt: TGTGCCAGCAGCTCAGGGAGATCCTATGGCTACACCTTC; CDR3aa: CASSSGRSYGYTF
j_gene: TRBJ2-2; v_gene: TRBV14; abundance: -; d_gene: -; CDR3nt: TGTGCCAGCAGCCAAGTCTCGGGGATGCCGAACACCGGGGAGCTGTTTTTT; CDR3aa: CASSQVSGMPNTGELFF
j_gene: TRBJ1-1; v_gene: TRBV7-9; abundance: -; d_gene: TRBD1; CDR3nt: TGTGCCAGCAGCGACCAGACAGGGGTAGCTTTCTTT; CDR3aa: CASSDQTGVAFF
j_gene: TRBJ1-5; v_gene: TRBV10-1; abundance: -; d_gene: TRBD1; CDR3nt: TGCGCCCCCAAGGGGGCATTCTGGCCCCAGCATTTT; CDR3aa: CAPKGAFWPQHF
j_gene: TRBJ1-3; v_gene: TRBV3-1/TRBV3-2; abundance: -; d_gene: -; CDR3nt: TGTGCCAGCAGCCACAGGGAGTACGGTGGAAACACCATATATTTT; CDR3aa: CASSHREYGGNTIYF
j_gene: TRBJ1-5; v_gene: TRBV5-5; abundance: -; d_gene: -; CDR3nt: TGTGCCAGCAGCTTGGAAGTAGGGCGGGGATATAGCAATCAGCCCCAGCATTTT; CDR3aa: CASSLEVGRGYSNQPQHF
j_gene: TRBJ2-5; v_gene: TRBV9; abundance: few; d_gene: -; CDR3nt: TGTGCCAGCAGCTCCGCTGGGGGCCTCGCGGAGACCCAGTACTTC; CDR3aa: CASSSAGGLAETQYF
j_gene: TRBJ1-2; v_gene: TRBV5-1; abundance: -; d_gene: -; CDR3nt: TGCGCCAGCAGCGGATCGACGGAGTATGGCTACACCTTC; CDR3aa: CASSGSTEYGYTF
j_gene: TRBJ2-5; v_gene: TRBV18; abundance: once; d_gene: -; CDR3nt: TGTGCCAGCTCTTACTCGGCCGGTCAAGAGACCCAGTACTTC; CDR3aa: CASSYSAGQETQYF
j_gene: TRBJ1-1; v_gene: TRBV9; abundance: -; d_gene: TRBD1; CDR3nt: TGTGCCAGCAGCCCCAGGGGACAGTTGAACACTGAAGCTTTCTTT; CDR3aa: CASSPRGQLNTEAFF
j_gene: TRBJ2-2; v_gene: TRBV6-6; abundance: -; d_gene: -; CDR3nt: TGTGCCAGCAGTTACCCCCGACGCTTACGAACCGGGGAGCTGTTTTTT; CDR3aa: CASSYPRRLRTGELFF
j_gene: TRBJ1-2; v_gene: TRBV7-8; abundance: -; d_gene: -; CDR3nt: TGTGCCAGCAGCCTGAGACCGGTTGGCAACTATGGCTACACCTTC; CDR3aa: CASSLRPVGNYGYTF
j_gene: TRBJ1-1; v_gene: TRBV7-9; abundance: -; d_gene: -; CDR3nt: TGTGCCAGCAGCCCCGTTACCACTGAAGCTTTCTTT; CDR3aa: CASSPVTTEAFF
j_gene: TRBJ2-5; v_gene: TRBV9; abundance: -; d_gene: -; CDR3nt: TGTGCCAGCAGCGCCGGAGATCTAAAAGAGACCCAGTACTTC; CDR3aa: CASSAGDLKETQYF
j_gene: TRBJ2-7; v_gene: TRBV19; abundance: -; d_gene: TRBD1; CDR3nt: TGTGCCAGTAGCACCCGGGACAGGGGTGCCGAGCAGTACTTC; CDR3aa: CASSTRDRGAEQYF
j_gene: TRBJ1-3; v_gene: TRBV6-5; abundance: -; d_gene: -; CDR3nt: TGTGCCAGCAGTTACTCGAGTAGGGGGGCTGGAAACACCATATATTTT; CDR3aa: CASSYSSRGAGNTIYF
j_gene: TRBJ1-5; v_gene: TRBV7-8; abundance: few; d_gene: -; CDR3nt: TGTGCCAGCAGCTTAAGTTACGAGCCCCAGCATTTT; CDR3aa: CASSLSYEPQHF
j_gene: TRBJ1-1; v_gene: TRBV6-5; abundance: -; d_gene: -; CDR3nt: TGTGCCAGCAGCGGTCCACAGGGGAACACTGAAGCTTTCTTT; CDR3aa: CASSGPQGNTEAFF
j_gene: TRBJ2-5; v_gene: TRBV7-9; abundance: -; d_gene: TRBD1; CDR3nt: TGTGCCAGCAGCATACCAACAGGGGCTCAAGAGACCCAGTACTTC; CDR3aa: CASSIPTGAQETQYF
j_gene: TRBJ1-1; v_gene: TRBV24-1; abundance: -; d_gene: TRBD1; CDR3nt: TGTGCCACCAGTGACTGGGACAGCGGGGAAGCTTTCTTT; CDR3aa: CATSDWDSGEAFF
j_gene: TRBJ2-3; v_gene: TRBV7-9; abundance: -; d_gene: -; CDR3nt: TGTGCCAGCAGTCTCTACAGGGATGATACGCAGTATTTT; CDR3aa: CASSLYRDDTQYF
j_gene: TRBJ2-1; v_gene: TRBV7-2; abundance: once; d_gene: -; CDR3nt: TGTGCCAGCAGCGAAGTCTACAATGAGCAGTTCTTC; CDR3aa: CASSEVYNEQFF
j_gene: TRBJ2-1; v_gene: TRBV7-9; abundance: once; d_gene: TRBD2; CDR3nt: TGTGCCAGCAGCATAAGCTCTCTAGCGGGAGGGTCCCATGAGCAGTTCTTC; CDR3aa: CASSISSLAGGSHEQFF
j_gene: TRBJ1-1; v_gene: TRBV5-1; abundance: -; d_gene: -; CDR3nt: TGCGCCAGCAGCCCAGCCGGGAACACTGAAGCTTTCTTT; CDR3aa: CASSPAGNTEAFF
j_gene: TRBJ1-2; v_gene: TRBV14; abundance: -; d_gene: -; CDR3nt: TGTGCCAGCAGCCAAGTCCCGAATTATGGCTACACCTTC; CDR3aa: CASSQVPNYGYTF
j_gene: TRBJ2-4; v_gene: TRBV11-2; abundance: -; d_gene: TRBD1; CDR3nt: TGTGCCAGCAGCCTACGACAGGGTACATTAATGGACATTCAGTACTTC; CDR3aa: CASSLRQGTLMDIQYF
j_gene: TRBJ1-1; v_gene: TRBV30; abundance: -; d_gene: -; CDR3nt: TGTGCCTGGAGCCCGGGGAAGACTGAAGCTTTCTTT; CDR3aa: CAWSPGKTEAFF
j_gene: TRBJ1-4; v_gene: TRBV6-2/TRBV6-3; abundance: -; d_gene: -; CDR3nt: TGTGCCAGCAGTTACCTTGCTGAAAAACTGTTTTTT; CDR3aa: CASSYLAEKLFF
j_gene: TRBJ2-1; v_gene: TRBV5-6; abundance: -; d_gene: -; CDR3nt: TGTGCCAGCAGCTCTCTGGACTTTAACAGGGATGAGCAGTTCTTC; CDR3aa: CASSSLDFNRDEQFF
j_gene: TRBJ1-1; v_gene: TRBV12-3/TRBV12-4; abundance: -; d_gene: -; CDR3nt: TGTGCCACCCGACCCCACCAGAACACTGAAGCTTTCTTT; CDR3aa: CATRPHQNTEAFF
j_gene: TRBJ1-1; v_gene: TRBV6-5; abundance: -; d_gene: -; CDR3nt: TGTGCCAGCAGCTTCCAGGGCGGACTGAACACTGAAGCTTTCTTT; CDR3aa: CASSFQGGLNTEAFF
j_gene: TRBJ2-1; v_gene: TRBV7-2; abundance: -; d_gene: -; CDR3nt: TGTGCCAGCAGCTTACCCAGTTTCAATGAGCAGTTCTTC; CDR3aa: CASSLPSFNEQFF
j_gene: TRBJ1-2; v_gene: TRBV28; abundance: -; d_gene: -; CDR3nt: TGTGCCAGCAGTCCCCGAACGAGAGGGCTACCTCCCTTC; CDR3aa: CASSPRTRGLPPF
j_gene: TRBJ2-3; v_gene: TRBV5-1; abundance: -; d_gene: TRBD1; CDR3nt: TGCGCCAGCAGGTCCAACAGGGGGCGCGTAGGAACAGATACGCAGTATTTT; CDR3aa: CASRSNRGRVGTDTQYF
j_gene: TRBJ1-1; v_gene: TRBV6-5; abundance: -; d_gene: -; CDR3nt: TGTGCCAGCAGTTACTCGGGTCACCCGAACACTGAAGCTTTCTTT; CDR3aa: CASSYSGHPNTEAFF